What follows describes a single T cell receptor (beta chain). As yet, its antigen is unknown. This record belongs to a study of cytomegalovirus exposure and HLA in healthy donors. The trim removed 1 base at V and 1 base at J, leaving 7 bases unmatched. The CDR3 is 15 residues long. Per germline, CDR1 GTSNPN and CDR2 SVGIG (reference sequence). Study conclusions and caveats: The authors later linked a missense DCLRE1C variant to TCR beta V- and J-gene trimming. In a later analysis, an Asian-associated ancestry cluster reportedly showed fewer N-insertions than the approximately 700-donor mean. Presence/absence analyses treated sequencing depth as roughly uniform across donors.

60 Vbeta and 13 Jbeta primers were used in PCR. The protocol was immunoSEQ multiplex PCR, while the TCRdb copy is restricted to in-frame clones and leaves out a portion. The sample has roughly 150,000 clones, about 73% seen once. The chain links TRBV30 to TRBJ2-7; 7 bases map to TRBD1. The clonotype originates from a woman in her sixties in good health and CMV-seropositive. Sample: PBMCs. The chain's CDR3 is CAWSARGLSSYEQYF. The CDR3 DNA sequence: TGTGCCTGGAGTGCGAGGGGGCTCTCATCCTACGAGCAGTACTTC.